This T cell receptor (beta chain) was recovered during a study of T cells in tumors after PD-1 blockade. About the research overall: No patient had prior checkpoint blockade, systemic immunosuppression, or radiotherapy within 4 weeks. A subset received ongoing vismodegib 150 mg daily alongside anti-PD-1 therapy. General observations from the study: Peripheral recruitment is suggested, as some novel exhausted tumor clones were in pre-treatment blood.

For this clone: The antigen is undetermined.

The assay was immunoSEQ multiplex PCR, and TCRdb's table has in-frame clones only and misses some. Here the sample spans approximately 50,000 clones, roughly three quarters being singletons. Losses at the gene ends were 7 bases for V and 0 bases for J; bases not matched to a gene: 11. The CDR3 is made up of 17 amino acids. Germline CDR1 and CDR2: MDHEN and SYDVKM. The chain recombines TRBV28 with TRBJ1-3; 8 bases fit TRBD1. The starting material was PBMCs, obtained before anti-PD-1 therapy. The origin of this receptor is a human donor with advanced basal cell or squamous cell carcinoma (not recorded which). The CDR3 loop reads CASTSLRQGLSGNTIYF. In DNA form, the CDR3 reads TGTGCCAGCACTTCCCTCAGACAGGGGCTCTCTGGAAACACCATATATTTT.